This T cell receptor (beta chain) was identified in a study of shared clonotypes between healthy human individuals. For the study at large: Each donor's CD4 naive and CD4 memory cells filled three plates apiece, CD8 naive two, and CD8 memory one. General study results and limits: Shared clonotypes: about 5.3% naive CD4, around 3.4% naive CD8, over 2% memory CD4, 0.4% memory CD8.

Here immunoSEQ multiplex PCR was the method, and the copy in TCRdb shows in-frame clones only, minus some. In the table there are 2 million to 2.5 million clones, approximately 95% of which are singletons. In its sample, this clone was seen once. No antigen is known for it. Naive CD45RA+ and memory CD45RA-negative subsets were split from CD4+ cells. Germline V lookup: CDR1 DFQATT, CDR2 SNEGSKA (reference sequence). V was clipped by 8 bases and J by 7 bases, with 6 bases between them. CDR3 length equals 9 residues. This sequence joins TRBV20-1 and TRBJ2-1; D is unresolved. Material: naive CD4+ T cells from PBMCs. The subset here: CD45RA+ positively selected. This clonotype originated in a man younger than 30 in good health. Some clones in this sample may be carry-over from other donors' samples. CDR3 protein: CSLGNEQFF. The CDR3 DNA follows: TGCAGTTTGGGGAATGAGCAGTTCTTC.